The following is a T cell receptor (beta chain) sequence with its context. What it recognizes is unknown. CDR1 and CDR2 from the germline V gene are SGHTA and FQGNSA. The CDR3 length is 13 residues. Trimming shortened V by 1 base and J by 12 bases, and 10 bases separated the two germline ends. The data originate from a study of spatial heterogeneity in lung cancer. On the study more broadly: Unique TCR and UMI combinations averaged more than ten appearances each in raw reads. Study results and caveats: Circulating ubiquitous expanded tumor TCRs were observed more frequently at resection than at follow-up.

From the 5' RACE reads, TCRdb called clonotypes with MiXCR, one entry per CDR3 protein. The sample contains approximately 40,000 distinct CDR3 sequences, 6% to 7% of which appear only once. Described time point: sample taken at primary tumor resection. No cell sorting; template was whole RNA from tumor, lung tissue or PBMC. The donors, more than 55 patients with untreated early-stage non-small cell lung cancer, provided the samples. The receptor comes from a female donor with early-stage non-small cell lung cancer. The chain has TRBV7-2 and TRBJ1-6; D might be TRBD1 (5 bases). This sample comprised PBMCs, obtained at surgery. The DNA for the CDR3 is TGTGCCAGCAGCTTAGATCCGGGACTACCCCTCCACTTT. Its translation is CASSLDPGLPLHF.